The sequence of this T cell receptor (beta chain) was determined in a study of follicular helper T cells after annual influenza vaccination. Study information: Across the 2013-2014, 2014-2015 and 2015-2016 vaccination seasons, some subjects were resampled.

This sample's time point: 2015-2016 season, pre-vaccination. Germline values: CDR1 SNHLY, CDR2 FYNNEI. The CDR3 totals 14 residues. V lost 6 bases, J lost 0 bases, and 8 bases lay in between. TCRB was sequenced at Survey level resolution. The table came from immunoSEQ multiplex PCR; TCRdb's copy has only in-frame clones and leaves some out. This table holds over 850 clones, about 80% found once. As for this clone: What it binds is not known.

The study, taken as a whole, reports: Each annual vaccination recalled recurring oligoclonal ICOS+CD38+ cTfh clonotypes. ICOS+CD38+ cTfh clonality tracked population frequency, and its change tracked circulating plasmablast change.

The V and J genes are TRBV2 and TRBJ2-2; unclear D gene. The clonotype comes from an adult who received the influenza vaccine. Here the sequenced sample was CXCR5+ CD38+ circulating T follicular helper cells from blood, taken on the day of influenza vaccination. Stated subset: circulating Tfh, non-naive CD4+CXCR5+PD-1+ (ICOS+CD38+ or ICOS-CD38-). CDR3 sequence (DNA): TGTGCCAGCAGCCTCTCGGCGAACACCGGGGAGCTGTTTTTT. Translation gives CASSLSANTGELFF. Drawing the rest from reference TRBV2 and TRBJ2-2, the complete variable domain is EPEVTQTPSHQVTQMGQEVILRCVPISNHLYFYWYRQILGQKVEFLVSFYNNEISEKSEIFDDQFSVERPDGSNFTLKIRSTKLEDSAMYFCASSLSANTGELFFGEGSRLTVL.